This TCR beta chain was found in a study of shared clonotypes between healthy human individuals. Study summary: Plates per donor: three CD4 naive, three CD4 memory, two CD8 naive, one CD8 memory.

Over several immunoSEQ plates, each subset's genomic DNA was distributed in even portions. Method: immunoSEQ multiplex PCR; TCRdb's copy keeps in-frame clones and lacks some. The top ten clones hold about 1.5% of a sample with about 1 million clones, around 74% of them seen once. A remark on this clone: What it recognizes is unknown.

Study-wide points: Investigators expected sequencing depth to affect clonotype sharing among donors. Naive CD4 clonotypes were shared across a few donors at about 5.2%.

With V trimmed by 4 bases and J by 3 bases, 6 bases remained unmatched. The CDR3 sequence is 14 residues long. Germline V gene data show CDR1 as KGHSH and CDR2 as LQKENI. Input material: memory CD4+ T cells sorted from blood. Regarding subset: CD45RA-negative fraction. This sequence was found in a man in his late teens or twenties in good health. J is TRBJ2-7 and V is TRBV18, with 7 bases that match TRBD2. DNA for the CDR3: TGTGCCAGCTCACTAAGAGGGGACTACTACGAGCAGTACTTC. Its protein product is CASSLRGDYYEQYF.